The sample holds a few counts of the clone carrying this T cell receptor beta chain. The sample originates from a study of patients and donors after allogeneic stem cell transplantation. The germline V and J ends were trimmed by 4 bases and 5 bases, with 14 bases remaining between them. In germline, CDR1 is LGHNA, CDR2 YSLEER. CDR3 size: 14 residues. MiXCR, run by TCRdb on the RT-PCR reads, gives a single entry per CDR3 protein. Among 9,000 to 15,000 distinct CDR3 sequences listed, 20% to 25% were seen once. Sequenced input: blood, either unsorted or a sorted T cell fraction (not recorded which). The genes are TRBV4-3 and TRBJ1-2; maybe TRBD1 (5 bases). The TCR comes from a human donor who was either an allogeneic HSCT recipient or a stem cell or donor lymphocyte infusion donor (not recorded which). It is not recorded whose cells these are; they may come from a transplant donor. CDR3 DNA: TGCGCCAGCAGCCCGCAGGAGACAGAGTATGGCTACACCTTC. It encodes CASSPQETEYGYTF.